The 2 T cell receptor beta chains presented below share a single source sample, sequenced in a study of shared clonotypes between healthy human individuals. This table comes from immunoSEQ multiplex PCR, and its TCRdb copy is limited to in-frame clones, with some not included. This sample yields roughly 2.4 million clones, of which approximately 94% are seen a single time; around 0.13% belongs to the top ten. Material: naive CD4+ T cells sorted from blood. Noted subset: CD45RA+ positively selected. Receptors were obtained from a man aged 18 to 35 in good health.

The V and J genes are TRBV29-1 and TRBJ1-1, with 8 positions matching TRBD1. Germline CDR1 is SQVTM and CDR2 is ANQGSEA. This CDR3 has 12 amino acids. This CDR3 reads CSTGQGDTEAFF. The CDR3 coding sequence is TGCAGTACTGGACAGGGTGACACTGAAGCTTTCTTT.

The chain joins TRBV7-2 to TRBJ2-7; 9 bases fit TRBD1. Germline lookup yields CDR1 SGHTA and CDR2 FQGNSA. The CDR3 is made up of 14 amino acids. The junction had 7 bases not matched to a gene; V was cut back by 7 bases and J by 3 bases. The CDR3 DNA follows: TGTGCCAGCACCACAGGACAGGGGAACTACGAGCAGTACTTC. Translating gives CASTTGQGNYEQYF.